This T cell receptor (beta chain) was identified during a study of T cell responses to AZD1222 COVID-19 vaccine. The CDR3 consists of 15 residues. From germline, CDR1 is SQVTM and CDR2 ANQGSEA. The V end was cut by 5 bases, the J end by 8 bases, with 24 bases between. The data were produced by immunoSEQ multiplex PCR, yet TCRdb's version contains in-frame clones alone and is incomplete. The table shows around 150,000 clones, with approximately 90% occurring only once. Sequences were derived from peripheral blood, sampled 28 days after the second AZD1222 dose. The chain couples TRBV29-1 to TRBJ1-2; D might be TRBD1 (6 bases). The origin of this receptor is an adult who received the AZD1222 COVID-19 vaccine. CDR3 nucleotide sequence: TGCAGCGTTCGAAAGGGGGATCGTTGGGTATCGGGCTACACCTTC. Translating it yields CSVRKGDRWVSGYTF.